This entry is about one T cell receptor (beta chain). Trimming cost V 4 bases and J 6 bases, with 10 bases left between them. Germline values: CDR1 SGDLS, CDR2 YYNGEE. This CDR3 spans 13 amino acids. The repertoire was sequenced with immunoSEQ multiplex PCR; TCRdb's copy has only in-frame clones and lacks some. The sample has about 98,000 clones, roughly 90% seen once. These data belong to a study of PD-1 blockade in classical Hodgkin lymphoma. Relapse was seen in all patients after autologous stem cell transplantation, and brentuximab vedotin exposure was variable. The receptor was derived from a human donor with classical Hodgkin lymphoma. The sequencing used peripheral blood mononuclear cells (PBMCs), collected at baseline. This chain links TRBV9 with TRBJ2-2; D not resolved. The CDR3 protein is CASSSDISGELFF. The CDR3 DNA follows: TGTGCCAGCAGCTCCGATATCTCCGGGGAGCTGTTTTTT.